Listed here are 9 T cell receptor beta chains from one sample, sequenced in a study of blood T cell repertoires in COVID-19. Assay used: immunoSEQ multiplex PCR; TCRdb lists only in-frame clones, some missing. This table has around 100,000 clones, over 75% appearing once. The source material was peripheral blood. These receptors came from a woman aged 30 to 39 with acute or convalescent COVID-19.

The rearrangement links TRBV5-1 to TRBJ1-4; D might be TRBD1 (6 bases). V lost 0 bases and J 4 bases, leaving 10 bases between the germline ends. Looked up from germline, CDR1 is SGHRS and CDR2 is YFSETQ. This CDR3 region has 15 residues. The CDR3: CASSLGTALNEKLFF. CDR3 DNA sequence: TGCGCCAGCAGCTTGGGGACAGCACTTAATGAAAAACTGTTTTTT.

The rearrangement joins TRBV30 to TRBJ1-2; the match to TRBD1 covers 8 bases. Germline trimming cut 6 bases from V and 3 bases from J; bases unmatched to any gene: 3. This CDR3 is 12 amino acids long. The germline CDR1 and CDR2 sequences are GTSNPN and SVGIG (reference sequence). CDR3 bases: TGTGCCTGCACAGGGGGTGACTATGGCTACACCTTC. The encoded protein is CACTGGDYGYTF.

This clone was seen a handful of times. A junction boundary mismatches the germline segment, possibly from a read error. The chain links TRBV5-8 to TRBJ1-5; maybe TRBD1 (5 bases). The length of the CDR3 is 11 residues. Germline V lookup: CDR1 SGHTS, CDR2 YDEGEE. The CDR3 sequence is CASSLAQGRYF. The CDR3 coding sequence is TGTGCCAGCAGCTTGGCTCAGGGAAGGTATTTT.

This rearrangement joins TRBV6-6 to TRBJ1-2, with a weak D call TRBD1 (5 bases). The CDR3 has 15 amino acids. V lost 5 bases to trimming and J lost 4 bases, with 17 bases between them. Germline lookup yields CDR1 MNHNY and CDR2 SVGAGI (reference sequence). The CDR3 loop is CASSIQAGTLYGYTF. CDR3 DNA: TGTGCCAGCAGTATACAAGCCGGGACTCTCTATGGCTACACCTTC.

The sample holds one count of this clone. The chain's CDR3 is CASSDSTYEQYF. Written as DNA, the CDR3 is TGTGCCAGCTCAGACAGTACCTACGAGCAGTACTTC. The chain recombines TRBV2 with TRBJ2-7; D may be TRBD1 (5 bases). Germline loops: CDR1 SNHLY, CDR2 FYNNEI. V was trimmed by 8 bases and J by 2 bases, leaving 10 bases between them. The length of the CDR3 is 12 residues.

DNA for the CDR3: TGTGCCAGCAGCTCGGTGACTAGTGGGCGGGAGCAGTACTTC. Encoded protein: CASSSVTSGREQYF. The chain links TRBV13 to TRBJ2-7; tentatively, D is TRBD2 (6 bases). V was shortened by 4 bases and J by 7 bases, with 17 bases between the two germline ends. The CDR3 length is 14 residues. Germline values: CDR1 PRHDT, CDR2 FYEKMQ (reference sequence).

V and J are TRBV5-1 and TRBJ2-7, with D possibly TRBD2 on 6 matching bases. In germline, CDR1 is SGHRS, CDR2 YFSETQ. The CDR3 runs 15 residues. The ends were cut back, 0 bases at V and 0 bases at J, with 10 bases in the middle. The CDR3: CASSLAGGGSYEQYF. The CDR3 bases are TGCGCCAGCAGCTTGGCTGGGGGAGGCTCCTACGAGCAGTACTTC. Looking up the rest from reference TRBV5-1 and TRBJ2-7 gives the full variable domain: KAGVTQTPRYLIKTRGQQVTLSCSPISGHRSVSWYQQTPGQGLQFLFEYFSETQRNKGNFPGRFSGRQFSNSRSEMNVSTLELGDSALYLCASSLAGGGSYEQYFGPGTRLTVT.

The CDR3 loop is CASSQLGGQRGYTF. CDR3 sequence (DNA): TGTGCCAGCAGCCAACTTGGCGGGCAGCGTGGCTACACCTTC. V usage is TRBV3-1 (or the pseudogene TRBV3-2) and J usage is TRBJ1-2; D is unresolved. CDR1 and CDR2 from the germline V gene are LGHDT and YNNKEL (reference sequence). The CDR3 runs 14 residues. V was clipped by 2 bases and J by 7 bases, with 14 bases between them.

The CDR3 region has the DNA TGTGCCAGCAGTGAAAAGGGCGGGGGGCTCAATGAGCAGTTCTTC. It translates to CASSEKGGGLNEQFF. The J gene is TRBJ2-1, the V gene TRBV6-1, with 8 bases lining up with TRBD2. J lost 6 bases, V lost 2 bases, and 6 bases had no gene match. Germline values: CDR1 MNHNS, CDR2 SASEGT. The CDR3 consists of 15 residues.